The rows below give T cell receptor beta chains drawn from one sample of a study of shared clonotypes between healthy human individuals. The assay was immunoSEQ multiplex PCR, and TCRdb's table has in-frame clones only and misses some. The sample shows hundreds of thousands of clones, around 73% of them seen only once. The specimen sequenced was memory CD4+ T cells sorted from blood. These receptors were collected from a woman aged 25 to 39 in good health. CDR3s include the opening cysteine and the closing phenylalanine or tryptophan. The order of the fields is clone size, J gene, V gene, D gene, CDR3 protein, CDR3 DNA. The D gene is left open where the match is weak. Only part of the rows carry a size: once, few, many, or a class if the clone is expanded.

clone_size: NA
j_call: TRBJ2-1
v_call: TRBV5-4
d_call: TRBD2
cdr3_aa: CASRPTSGGHNEQFF
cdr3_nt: TGTGCCAGCAGACCGACTAGCGGGGGCCACAATGAGCAGTTCTTC

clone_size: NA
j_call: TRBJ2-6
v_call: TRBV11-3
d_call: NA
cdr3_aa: CASSSTGPPVGANVLTF
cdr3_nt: TGTGCCAGCAGCTCCACAGGACCCCCCGTTGGGGCCAACGTCCTGACTTTC

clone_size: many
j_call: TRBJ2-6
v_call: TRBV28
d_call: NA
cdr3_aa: CASRRSGTAGANVLTF
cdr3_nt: TGTGCCAGCAGACGATCCGGGACTGCTGGGGCCAACGTCCTGACTTTC

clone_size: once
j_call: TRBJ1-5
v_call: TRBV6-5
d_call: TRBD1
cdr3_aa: CASSQDRGGNQPQHF
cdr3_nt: TGTGCCAGCAGTCAGGACAGGGGTGGTAATCAGCCCCAGCATTTT

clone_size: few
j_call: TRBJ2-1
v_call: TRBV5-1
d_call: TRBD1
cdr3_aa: CASSLGDRDYGEQFF
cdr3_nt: TGCGCCAGCAGCTTGGGGGACAGGGACTACGGGGAGCAGTTCTTC

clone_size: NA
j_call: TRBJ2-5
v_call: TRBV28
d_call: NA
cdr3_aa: CASSASGQETQYF
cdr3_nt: TGTGCCAGCAGCGCCAGCGGACAAGAGACCCAGTACTTC

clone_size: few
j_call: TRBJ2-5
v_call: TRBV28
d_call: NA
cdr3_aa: CASSRDFVKTQYF
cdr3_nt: TGTGCCAGCAGCCGAGACTTCGTTAAGACCCAGTACTTC

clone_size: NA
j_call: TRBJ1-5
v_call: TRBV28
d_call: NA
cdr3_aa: CASSPTHSNQPQHF
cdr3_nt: TGTGCCAGCAGTCCAACACACAGCAATCAGCCCCAGCATTTT

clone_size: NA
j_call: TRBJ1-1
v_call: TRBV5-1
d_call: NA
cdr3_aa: CASSREGRGNTEAFF
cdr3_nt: TGCGCCAGCAGCAGGGAGGGGCGTGGGAACACTGAAGCTTTCTTT

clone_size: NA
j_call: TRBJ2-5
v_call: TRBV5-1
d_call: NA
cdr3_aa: CASSLALGWIYF
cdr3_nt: TGCGCCAGCAGCTTGGCCCTGGGATGGATATACTTC

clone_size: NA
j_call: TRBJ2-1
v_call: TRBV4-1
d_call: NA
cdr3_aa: CASSIEAEAYNEQFF
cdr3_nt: TGCGCCAGCAGCATCGAGGCAGAGGCGTACAATGAGCAGTTCTTC

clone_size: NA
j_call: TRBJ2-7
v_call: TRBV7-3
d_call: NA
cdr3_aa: CASSLQVGLSYEQYF
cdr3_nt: TGTGCCAGCAGCTTACAAGTGGGGCTCTCCTACGAGCAGTACTTC

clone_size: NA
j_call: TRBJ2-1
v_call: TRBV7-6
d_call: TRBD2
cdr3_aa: CASSPGDGLAGGRGQFF
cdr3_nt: TGTGCCAGCAGCCCTGGGGATGGGCTAGCGGGAGGGCGCGGGCAGTTCTTC

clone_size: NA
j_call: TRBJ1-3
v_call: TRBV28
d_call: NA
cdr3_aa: CASSDTRNTIYF
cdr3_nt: TGTGCCAGCTCGGACACCCGAAACACCATATATTTT

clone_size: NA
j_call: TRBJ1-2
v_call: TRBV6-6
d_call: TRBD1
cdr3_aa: CASSDTGGNYGYTF
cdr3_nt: TGTGCCAGCAGTGATACAGGGGGGAACTATGGCTACACCTTC

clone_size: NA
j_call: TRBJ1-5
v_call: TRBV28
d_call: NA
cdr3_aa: CASRERNQPQHF
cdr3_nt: TGTGCCAGCAGAGAGCGCAATCAGCCCCAGCATTTT

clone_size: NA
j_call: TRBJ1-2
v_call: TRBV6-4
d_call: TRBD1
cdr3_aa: CASSVSSGTAKVYTF
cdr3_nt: TGTGCCAGCAGTGTATCCTCCGGGACAGCCAAGGTCTACACCTTC

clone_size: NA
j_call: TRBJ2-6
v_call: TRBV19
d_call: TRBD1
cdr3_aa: CASSIRRGSGANVLTF
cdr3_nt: TGTGCCAGTAGTATCCGCAGGGGGTCTGGGGCCAACGTCCTGACTTTC

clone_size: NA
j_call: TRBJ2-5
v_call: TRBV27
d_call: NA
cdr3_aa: CASSPSGETQYF
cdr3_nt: TGTGCCAGCAGTCCCTCCGGGGAGACCCAGTACTTC

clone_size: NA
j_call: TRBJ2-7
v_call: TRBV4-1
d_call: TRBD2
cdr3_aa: CASSQEGLAETFRKEQYF
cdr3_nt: TGCGCCAGCAGCCAAGAGGGACTAGCGGAGACCTTCAGGAAGGAGCAGTACTTC